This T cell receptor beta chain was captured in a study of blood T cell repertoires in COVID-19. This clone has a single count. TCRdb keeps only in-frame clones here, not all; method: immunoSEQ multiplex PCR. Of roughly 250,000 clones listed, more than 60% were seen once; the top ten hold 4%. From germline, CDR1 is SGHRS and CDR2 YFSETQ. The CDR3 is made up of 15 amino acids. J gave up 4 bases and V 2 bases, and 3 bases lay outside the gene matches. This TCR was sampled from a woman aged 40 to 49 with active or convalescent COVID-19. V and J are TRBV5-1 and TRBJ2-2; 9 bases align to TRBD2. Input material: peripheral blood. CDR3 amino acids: CASSLQRGATGELFF. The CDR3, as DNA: TGCGCCAGCAGCTTACAGCGGGGGGCCACCGGGGAGCTGTTTTTT.